This T cell receptor (beta chain) came from a study of Ad26.COV2.S vaccination and SARS-CoV-2 variants. Indicated treatment: some 20 received Ad26.COV2.S at low or high dose, single or two shots; 5 received placebo; per-sample allocation not given. Samples analyzed were those drawn on day 63 after the first vaccine or placebo injection. The vaccine delivered Wuhan-strain SARS-CoV-2 spike through an Ad26 vector. Sequencing was performed with immunoSEQ multiplex PCR; in TCRdb, only in-frame clones are kept and a portion is missing. The sample lists a few hundred thousand clones; around nine tenths were seen once. On this clone itself: Its antigen is not identified. Other DNA sequences in this specimen translate into the identical CDR3.

CDR3 length: 12 residues. V dropped 1 base and J dropped 5 bases, with 5 bases sitting between them. Germline V gene data show CDR1 as SNHLY and CDR2 as FYNNEI. Broader study findings: Reported post-vaccination CD8+ and CD4+ T cell responses to spike showed substantial breadth. Placebo recipients had lower spike-specific TCR breadth than vaccine recipients.

The sequences come from peripheral blood, collected in a trial of Ad26.COV2.S vaccine versus placebo. This sequence was found in a person between 18 and 59 years old who received the Ad26.COV2.S COVID-19 vaccine or a placebo. The rearrangement uses TRBV2 and TRBJ1-1, with a possible D match to TRBD1 (5 bases). The CDR3 coding sequence is TGTGCCAGCAGTGAAGGGGGGACTGAAGCTTTCTTT. Residues: CASSEGGTEAFF.